Only a few counts were recorded for the clone carrying this T cell receptor beta chain. Its antigen remains unknown. These data originate in a study of blood T cells in healthy people across ages. For the study at large: There was about one barcoded beta molecule captured by template switching per two T cells.

The germline CDR1 and CDR2 sequences are SGHNT and YYREEE (reference sequence). Trimming removed 4 bases from V and 4 bases from J; junction bases left unmatched: 8. The CDR3 spans 14 residues. Study outcomes and limitations: The long-lived group displayed more naive CD4+ cells, plus higher diversity, than the aged donors did.

Primed by a sample-barcoded 5' primer and a J-beta primer mix, a second PCR proceeded for 7 to 11 cycles. MiXCR was run by TCRdb on the 5' RACE reads, yielding one entry per CDR3 protein. The table shows approximately 1,700,000 distinct CDR3 sequences, with roughly two fifths occurring only once. V usage is TRBV5-4 and J usage is TRBJ2-7; TRBD1 agrees at 7 bases. What was sequenced was blood. The source of this sequence is a human donor in good health. Here the CDR3 DNA reads TGTGCCAGCAGCATGAGACAGGGTACGTACGAGCAGTACTTC. Translating gives CASSMRQGTYEQYF.